This entry features one TCR beta chain sequence. The antigen is undetermined. Second-dose schedules of about 4 or about 12 weeks were combined. Germline V gives CDR1 SGHAT, CDR2 FQNNGV. The CDR3 has 16 residues. Losses at the gene ends were 0 bases for V and 1 base for J; bases not matched to a gene: 4. The repertoire was sequenced with immunoSEQ multiplex PCR; TCRdb's copy has only in-frame clones and lacks some. The repertoire holds some 140,000 clones, with 80% to 90% as singletons. These data originate in a study of T cell responses to AZD1222 COVID-19 vaccine. Study outcomes and limitations: Spike as a whole was targeted by vaccine-associated CD4 TCRs, dominant at 160-218 and 743-854. Mostly white British, mostly female donors; authors suggested clonal diversity may be underestimated.

The sequences come from peripheral blood, collected 28 days after the second AZD1222 dose. The V call is TRBV11-2, the J call TRBJ2-3; the match to TRBD1 covers 7 bases. The sequence was collected from an adult who received the AZD1222 COVID-19 vaccine. DNA for the CDR3: TGTGCCAGCAGCTTAGATGGGACAGCGGGCACAGATACGCAGTATTTT. It is translated as CASSLDGTAGTDTQYF.